Below are 13 T cell receptor beta chains sequenced from a single sample in a study of cytomegalovirus exposure and HLA in healthy donors. PCR employed 60 Vbeta and 13 Jbeta primers. The data were produced by immunoSEQ multiplex PCR, yet TCRdb's version contains in-frame clones alone and is incomplete. In the table there are approximately 110,000 clones, around 78% of which are singletons. Specimen: PBMCs. All receptors derive from a man aged 40-50 years in good health and CMV-seronegative.

The chain combines TRBV27 with TRBJ1-2; D is unresolved. The germline V gene encodes CDR1 MNHEY and CDR2 SMNVEV (reference sequence). The CDR3 has 13 amino acids. V was shortened by 6 bases and J by 3 bases, with 11 bases between the two germline ends. The CDR3, as DNA: TGTGCCAGCAGCGCCAGGATTTACTATGGCTACACCTTC. The encoded protein is CASSARIYYGYTF.

The CDR3 region is CASSQDPGRGNEKLFF. The CDR3 DNA is TGCGCCAGCAGCCAAGATCCGGGCAGGGGAAATGAAAAACTGTTTTTT. V gene TRBV4-3 combines with J gene TRBJ1-4; D possibly corresponds to TRBD1 (6 bases). The CDR3 length is 16 residues. V was clipped by 0 bases and J by 5 bases, with 13 bases between them. Germline lookup yields CDR1 LGHNA and CDR2 YSLEER.

V is TRBV5-1 and J is TRBJ1-2, with 9 bases identical to TRBD1. The ends lost 1 base at V and 4 bases at J; junction bases unmatched: 8. The CDR3 extends over 16 amino acids. CDR1 is SGHRS, CDR2 YFSETQ, per germline. CDR3 nucleotides: TGCGCCAGCAGCTTGTTGGGGGACAGGGCCACCTATGGCTACACCTTC. Protein sequence: CASSLLGDRATYGYTF. The whole variable domain, remainder taken from reference TRBV5-1 and TRBJ1-2, is KAGVTQTPRYLIKTRGQQVTLSCSPISGHRSVSWYQQTPGQGLQFLFEYFSETQRNKGNFPGRFSGRQFSNSRSEMNVSTLELGDSALYLCASSLLGDRATYGYTFGSGTRLTVV.

The chain couples TRBV7-9 to TRBJ2-2; D is unresolved. This CDR3 comprises 14 residues. V dropped 3 bases and J dropped 2 bases, with 7 bases sitting between them. CDR1 is SEHNR, CDR2 FQNEAQ, per germline (reference sequence). CDR3 loop: CASSFNSNTGELFF. The CDR3 DNA reads TGTGCCAGCAGCTTTAACAGTAACACCGGGGAGCTGTTTTTT. Based on the CDR3 plus reference TRBV7-9 and TRBJ2-2, the full variable domain is DTGVSQNPRHKITKRGQNVTFRCDPISEHNRLYWYRQTLGQGPEFLTYFQNEAQLEKSRLLSDRFSAERPKGSFSTLEIQRTEQGDSAMYLCASSFNSNTGELFFGEGSRLTVL.

The chain combines TRBV10-3 with TRBJ2-5, with a weak D call TRBD1 (6 bases). Germline CDR1 reads ENHRY; CDR2 reads SYGVKD. The CDR3 runs to 13 residues. Trimming took 6 bases from V and 3 from J, leaving 11 bases between them. The CDR3 loop is CAIRRDNKETQYF. Here the CDR3 DNA reads TGTGCCATCAGACGGGACAACAAAGAGACCCAGTACTTC.

CDR3 DNA: TGTGCCAGCAGCGTAGGAGGCGGGGGTCACACAGATACGCAGTATTTT. It is translated as CASSVGGGGHTDTQYF. This chain uses TRBV9 with TRBJ2-3; 7 bases map to TRBD2. With 0 bases clipped from V and 2 bases from J, the junction kept 6 bases outside the gene matches. CDR3 length equals 16 residues. The germline V gene encodes CDR1 SGDLS and CDR2 YYNGEE.

This clone appeared a few times. The chain couples TRBV7-6 to TRBJ1-5; D remains ambiguous. V lost 5 bases, J lost 5 bases, and 7 bases lay in between. The CDR3 runs to 12 residues. The germline gives CDR1 SGHVS, CDR2 FNYEAQ. CDR3 bases: TGTGCCAGCAGCCAGGTAGATCAGCCCCAGCATTTT. This encodes CASSQVDQPQHF.

The V call is TRBV6-5, the J call TRBJ1-2; D remains unclear. Germline V gene data show CDR1 as MNHEY and CDR2 as SVGAGI. This CDR3 contains 11 residues. The V and J ends lost 9 bases and 8 bases respectively, with 13 bases between them. The CDR3 loop is CASSTQRGYTF. CDR3 in DNA: TGTGCCAGTTCGACCCAGCGAGGCTACACCTTC.

The CDR3 bases are TGCGCCAGCAGCCAAGATAAACAAAACACCGGGGAGCTGTTTTTT. Protein sequence: CASSQDKQNTGELFF. The V gene is TRBV4-3, the J gene TRBJ2-2; D gene uncertain. This CDR3 is 15 amino acids long. Deletions cut 0 bases from V and 2 bases from J, with 7 bases between. Germline V lookup: CDR1 LGHNA, CDR2 YSLEER.

This chain links TRBV5-5 with TRBJ2-5; D gene uncertain. Trimming pared 2 bases from V and 4 bases from J, leaving 9 bases between. This CDR3 is 13 amino acids long. Looked up from germline, CDR1 is SGHKS and CDR2 is YYEKEE (reference sequence). The DNA for the CDR3 is TGTGCCAGCAGCTTCGGTCGCACAGAGACCCAGTACTTC. Its protein is CASSFGRTETQYF.

DNA of the CDR3: TGTGCCAGTAGTGCTAACAGGGGGCGCGGTGAAGCTTTCTTT. It specifies CASSANRGRGEAFF. V gene TRBV19 combines with J gene TRBJ1-1, with TRBD1 matching 9 bases. After removal of 5 bases from V and 7 bases from J, the junction contained 8 bases not matched to a gene. Germline V gene lookup returns CDR1 LNHDA and CDR2 SQIVND (reference sequence). This CDR3 region has 14 residues. Full variable domain (missing parts from reference TRBV19 and TRBJ1-1): DGGITQSPKYLFRKEGQNVTLSCEQNLNHDAMYWYRQDPGQGLRLIYYSQIVNDFQKGDIAEGYSVSREKKESFPLTVTSAQKNPTAFYLCASSANRGRGEAFFGQGTRLTVV.

The chain combines TRBV4-2 with TRBJ2-5; 10 bases match TRBD1. CDR1 and CDR2 (germline): LGHNA, YNFKEQ. The length of the CDR3 is 16 residues. With 0 bases clipped from V and 7 bases from J, the junction kept 8 bases outside the gene matches. Here the CDR3 DNA reads TGTGCCAGCAGCCAAGATGTTGGGACAGGGGCGGGGACCCAGTACTTC. Translation: CASSQDVGTGAGTQYF.

The V call is TRBV14, the J call TRBJ2-2; no clear D. The germline V gene encodes CDR1 SGHDN and CDR2 FVKESK. Trimming took 3 bases from V and 3 from J, leaving 11 bases between them. The CDR3 length is 15 residues. The CDR3 DNA sequence: TGTGCCAGCAGCCAGGCCCTTCCTTACACCGGGGAGCTGTTTTTT. Protein sequence: CASSQALPYTGELFF.